These 10 T cell receptor beta chains were all obtained from the same sample, sequenced in a study of naive and memory T cell subsets. General observations from the study: A few larger clonotypes appeared in naive repertoires, especially CD8, possibly memory cells re-expressing CD45RA.

Antigen specificity for these receptors is unknown. Two oligonucleotides, mixed equimolar, formed the beta constant-region primer covering TRBC1 and TRBC2. Ligated cDNA was amplified by four rounds of PCR with nested alpha and beta constant-region primers and SP2. TCRdb reprocessed the UMI-ligation and nested PCR reads via MiXCR and lists one record per CDR3 protein. Of around 140,000 distinct CDR3 sequences in the sample, roughly a fifth were seen once. Source material: naive CD8+ T cells from blood. The receptor set was obtained from a human donor in good health.

This chain links TRBV27 with TRBJ1-5; a possible D gene is TRBD1 (5 bases). Trimming removed 6 bases from V and 2 bases from J, with 20 bases in between. Germline CDR1 and CDR2: MNHEY and SMNVEV (reference sequence). This CDR3 spans 17 amino acids. CDR3 nucleotide sequence: TGTGCCAGCAGCAACTATGGGGACCCAGGGCGCAATCAGCCCCAGCATTTT. Protein sequence: CASSNYGDPGRNQPQHF.

The chain is built from TRBV7-9 and TRBJ1-2; TRBD1 aligns across 10 bases. CDR1 SEHNR and CDR2 FQNEAQ come from the germline V gene (reference sequence). The J segment lost 8 bases and the V segment lost 2 bases, leaving 5 bases of the junction unmatched. The CDR3 is made up of 14 amino acids. CDR3 sequence: CASSLTGQGEGYTF. CDR3 coding DNA: TGTGCCAGCAGCTTAACCGGACAGGGGGAAGGCTACACCTTC. The whole variable domain, remainder taken from reference TRBV7-9 and TRBJ1-2, is DTGVSQNPRHKITKRGQNVTFRCDPISEHNRLYWYRQTLGQGPEFLTYFQNEAQLEKSRLLSDRFSAERPKGSFSTLEIQRTEQGDSAMYLCASSLTGQGEGYTFGSGTRLTVV.

Only a few counts were recorded for this clonotype. The chain links TRBV5-5 to TRBJ1-1; D possibly corresponds to TRBD1 (6 bases). The germline V gene encodes CDR1 SGHKS and CDR2 YYEKEE (reference sequence). The CDR3 extends over 16 amino acids. The V end was cut by 0 bases, the J end by 1 base, with 13 bases between. This chain's CDR3 is CASSLGTGRGNTEAFF. CDR3 bases: TGTGCCAGCAGCTTGGGAACAGGGAGAGGGAACACTGAAGCTTTCTTT.

CDR3 coding DNA: TGTGCCAGCAGCCGTGGACAGGGCAATGAGCAGTTCTTC. This sequence encodes CASSRGQGNEQFF. This rearrangement joins TRBV7-6 to TRBJ2-1, with TRBD1 matching 8 bases. Germline loops: CDR1 SGHVS, CDR2 FNYEAQ. This CDR3 has 13 amino acids. Losses at the gene ends were 5 bases for V and 6 bases for J; bases not matched to a gene: 3. The variable domain in full, with the rest retrieved from reference TRBV7-6 and TRBJ2-1, is GAGVSQSPRYKVTKRGQDVALRCDPISGHVSLYWYRQALGQGPEFLTYFNYEAQQDKSGLPNDRFSAERPEGSISTLTIQRTEQRDSAMYRCASSRGQGNEQFFGPGTRLTVL.

V and J are TRBV7-2 and TRBJ2-7; perhaps TRBD2 as D (6 bases). V lost 3 bases and J 2 bases, leaving 11 bases between the germline ends. The CDR3 contains 14 residues. In germline, CDR1 is SGHTA, CDR2 FQGNSA. CDR3 DNA: TGTGCCAGCAGCTTCATAGCGGCCCCCTACGAGCAGTACTTC. Amino acid sequence: CASSFIAAPYEQYF.

The gene calls are TRBV9 and TRBJ2-7, with 8 bases identical to TRBD2. Trimming took 0 bases from V and 6 from J; bases not matched to a gene: 8. CDR3 length: 15 amino acids. CDR1 and CDR2 from the germline V gene are SGDLS and YYNGEE. The CDR3 DNA sequence: TGTGCCAGCAGCGTAGAGGAGGGACTAGGGGGCGAGCAGTACTTC. Encoded protein: CASSVEEGLGGEQYF.

This clonotype was seen repeatedly, ten times or more. The chain has TRBV14 and TRBJ2-3; unclear D gene. The CDR3 covers 13 residues. With 0 bases removed from V and 4 bases from J, the gap between germline ends came to 5 bases. The germline V gene has CDR1 SGHDN and CDR2 FVKESK. CDR3 sequence (DNA): TGTGCCAGCAGCCAAGAACTGCCAGATACGCAGTATTTT. Protein sequence: CASSQELPDTQYF.

A few counts support this clonotype. This chain connects TRBV27 to TRBJ1-1; D is perhaps TRBD1 (6 bases). The ends were cut back, 4 bases at V and 4 bases at J, with 16 bases in the middle. This CDR3 is built from 15 residues. CDR1 is MNHEY and CDR2 is SMNVEV in the germline V gene (reference sequence). CDR3 bases: TGTGCCAGCAGTTCAATAGGGGGAAGTGCCACTGAAGCTTTCTTT. Amino acid sequence: CASSSIGGSATEAFF.

The chain uses TRBV7-6 and TRBJ2-7; D is tentatively TRBD1 or TRBD2 (5 bases each). Germline CDR1 SGHVS, CDR2 FNYEAQ. The CDR3 spans 14 residues. V was pared by 5 bases and J by 4 bases, with 15 bases between. The CDR3 nucleotides are TGTGCCAGCAGCACAGGACTTTCCACTTACGAGCAGTACTTC. It yields the protein CASSTGLSTYEQYF.

Many counts were recorded for this clonotype. V is TRBV13 and J is TRBJ2-7; D assignment may be TRBD1 or TRBD2 (5 bases each). Germline CDR1 reads PRHDT; CDR2 reads FYEKMQ (reference sequence). The CDR3 has 15 residues. V was cut by 4 bases and J by 3 bases, with 16 bases left in between. DNA for the CDR3: TGTGCCAGCAGCTGGGGCCGGGGTAAGGACTACGAGCAGTACTTC. Its translation is CASSWGRGKDYEQYF.